The 28 T cell receptor beta chains presented below share a single source sample, sequenced in a study of blood T cell repertoires in COVID-19. The table came from immunoSEQ multiplex PCR; TCRdb's copy has only in-frame clones and leaves some out. The table shows fewer than 250,000 clones, with under 90% occurring only once. Sample: peripheral blood. The receptors here all came from a man aged 50 to 59 with COVID-19, enrolled during active disease.

This chain uses TRBV2 with TRBJ1-1; TRBD1 agrees at 8 bases. With V trimmed by 8 bases and J by 6 bases, 8 bases remained unmatched. CDR3 length: 13 residues. CDR1 and CDR2 (germline): SNHLY, FYNNEI. CDR3 nucleotide sequence: TGTGCCAGCGGAGAGGACAGGGTGGCTGAAGCTTTCTTT. Translated: CASGEDRVAEAFF. The whole variable domain, remainder taken from reference TRBV2 and TRBJ1-1, is EPEVTQTPSHQVTQMGQEVILRCVPISNHLYFYWYRQILGQKVEFLVSFYNNEISEKSEIFDDQFSVERPDGSNFTLKIRSTKLEDSAMYFCASGEDRVAEAFFGQGTRLTVV.

This sequence joins TRBV18 and TRBJ2-7; no clear D. Germline lookup yields CDR1 KGHSH and CDR2 LQKENI. The CDR3 is made up of 14 amino acids. V was trimmed by 2 bases and J by 3 bases, leaving 11 bases between them. CDR3 DNA: TGTGCCAGCTCACCAACCGGCGGAAACTACGAGCAGTACTTC. It codes for CASSPTGGNYEQYF.

Only one count was recorded for this clone. The rearrangement uses TRBV19 and TRBJ1-6, with 9 bases that match TRBD1. CDR3 length: 16 amino acids. CDR1 and CDR2 (germline): LNHDA, SQIVND (reference sequence). Unmatched junction bases numbered 12, after V lost 7 bases and J lost 8 bases. In DNA form, the CDR3 reads TGTGCCAGTACCCGGGACAGGGTTCGATGGGATTCACCCCTCCACTTT. This gives the protein CASTRDRVRWDSPLHF. The variable domain in full, completed from reference TRBV19 and TRBJ1-6, reads DGGITQSPKYLFRKEGQNVTLSCEQNLNHDAMYWYRQDPGQGLRLIYYSQIVNDFQKGDIAEGYSVSREKKESFPLTVTSAQKNPTAFYLCASTRDRVRWDSPLHFGNGTRLTVT.

This chain uses TRBV28 with TRBJ1-2; tentatively, D is TRBD1 (6 bases). Germline assignment: CDR1 MDHEN and CDR2 SYDVKM. V dropped 6 bases and J dropped 5 bases, with 16 bases sitting between them. This CDR3 spans 14 amino acids. The CDR3 nucleotides read TGTGCCAGCAGGCTGCCTGGGGGCGGGTATGGCTACACCTTC. Translation gives CASRLPGGGYGYTF.

The genes are TRBV28 and TRBJ1-4, with 8 bases identical to TRBD1. The V and J ends lost 6 bases and 4 bases, in that order; junction bases with no gene match: 7. The CDR3 is 15 amino acids. Germline V gene data show CDR1 as MDHEN and CDR2 as SYDVKM. The CDR3 loop is CASRPNRGGNEKLFF. CDR3 coding DNA: TGTGCCAGCAGGCCTAACAGGGGGGGTAATGAAAAACTGTTTTTT.

This clone appeared a single time. The J gene is TRBJ2-7, the V gene TRBV29-1, with 7 bases aligning to TRBD1. The CDR3 runs to 15 residues. CDR1 and CDR2 from the germline V gene are SQVTM and ANQGSEA. The ends lost 6 bases at V and 0 bases at J; junction bases unmatched: 11. The CDR3 sequence: CSVRINRGTSYEQYF. CDR3 DNA: TGCAGCGTCAGAATAAACAGGGGAACCTCCTACGAGCAGTACTTC.

CDR3 residues: CASSLSKRELKAGSYEQYF. CDR3 bases: TGTGCCAGCAGTTTATCGAAACGGGAGTTGAAGGCTGGATCCTACGAGCAGTACTTC. The chain joins TRBV27 to TRBJ2-7; D perhaps matches TRBD2 (6 bases). CDR1 MNHEY and CDR2 SMNVEV come from the germline V gene (reference sequence). The length of the CDR3 is 19 residues. V was trimmed by 0 bases and J by 1 base, leaving 22 bases between them.

This chain links TRBV5-1 with TRBJ2-2; TRBD2 matches 8 bases. The germline V gene has CDR1 SGHRS and CDR2 YFSETQ. V shed 1 base and J 5 bases; nucleotides not matched to a gene: 4. The CDR3 totals 15 residues. CDR3 sequence: CASSLLPGGTGELFF. The CDR3 nucleotides are TGCGCCAGCAGCTTGCTACCGGGGGGGACCGGGGAGCTGTTTTTT.

This CDR3 reads CASSQDGGRGYNSPLHF. CDR3 coding DNA: TGTGCCAGCAGCCAAGATGGGGGCAGGGGGTATAATTCACCCCTCCACTTT. This sequence joins TRBV4-2 and TRBJ1-6, with 7 bases lining up with TRBD1. Germline-derived CDR1 and CDR2 are LGHNA and YNFKEQ. The CDR3 spans 17 residues. Losses at the gene ends were 0 bases for V and 4 bases for J; bases not matched to a gene: 6.

The sample holds one count of this clone. This chain connects TRBV6-2 or TRBV6-3 to TRBJ1-1; 10 nucleotides line up with TRBD1. Germline values: CDR1 MNHEY, CDR2 SVGEGT. The ends lost 2 bases at V and 0 bases at J; junction bases unmatched: 3. This CDR3 is 16 amino acids long. The CDR3 is CASSYETGGLNTEAFF. The CDR3 coding sequence is TGTGCCAGCAGTTACGAGACAGGGGGCCTGAACACTGAAGCTTTCTTT.

CDR3 in DNA: TGTGCCAGCAGCCGCCAGGGTCGAGATATGGGTGAAAAACTGTTTTTT. It translates to CASSRQGRDMGEKLFF. The gene calls are TRBV14 and TRBJ1-4; a possible D gene is TRBD1 (5 bases). Germline assignment: CDR1 SGHDN and CDR2 FVKESK. The CDR3 runs 16 residues. V lost 4 bases to trimming and J lost 7 bases, with 19 bases between them.

The rearrangement joins TRBV30 to TRBJ1-4; weak D call: TRBD1 (6 bases). This CDR3 spans 12 amino acids. The germline V and J ends were trimmed by 4 bases and 7 bases, with 10 bases remaining between them. CDR1 is GTSNPN and CDR2 is SVGIG in the germline V gene (reference sequence). As DNA, the CDR3 is TGTGCCTGGAAACAGGGCTTTGAAAAACTGTTTTTT. Its protein is CAWKQGFEKLFF.

The rearrangement joins TRBV5-4 to TRBJ1-2; D is possibly TRBD1 (6 bases). Germline V CDR1 and CDR2: SGHNT, YYREEE (reference sequence). Trimming took off 0 bases at V and 5 bases at J, with 14 bases between the two ends. The CDR3 sequence is 15 residues long. As DNA, the CDR3 is TGTGCCAGCAGCTTGGGAGGGGGTACAGGATATGGCTACACCTTC. Translation: CASSLGGGTGYGYTF.

This chain connects TRBV11-2 to TRBJ2-2; no definite D call. The V gene lost 4 bases and the J gene lost 5 bases, with 5 bases spanning the gap. CDR3 length: 12 amino acids. Germline loops: CDR1 SGHAT, CDR2 FQNNGV. The CDR3 here is CASSSTTGELFF. In nucleotides, the CDR3 is TGTGCCAGCAGCTCCACTACCGGGGAGCTGTTTTTT.

CDR3 sequence (DNA): TGTGCCAGCAGTCCCGAGGGACAAGACGGGTATGGCTACACCTTC. Translated, it gives CASSPEGQDGYGYTF. The V call is TRBV27, the J call TRBJ1-2; maybe TRBD1 (6 bases). CDR3 length: 15 residues. The V gene's germline CDR1 is MNHEY and CDR2 SMNVEV (reference sequence). The ends were cut back, 5 bases at V and 5 bases at J, with 18 bases in the middle.

The chain recombines TRBV7-3 with TRBJ1-6; D gene ambiguous. The V gene lost 1 base and the J gene lost 1 base, with 5 bases spanning the gap. The CDR3 loop spans 15 amino acids. Germline V gene data show CDR1 as SGHTA and CDR2 as FQGTGA. The CDR3 nucleotides read TGTGCCAGCAGCTTAAGGCATTCCTATAATTCACCCCTCCACTTT. Translation gives CASSLRHSYNSPLHF.

The rearrangement links TRBV11-3 to TRBJ2-7, with 7 bases aligning to TRBD1. Germline trimming cut 6 bases from V and 1 base from J; bases unmatched to any gene: 12. Per the germline V gene, CDR1 is SGHNT and CDR2 is YENEEA. There are 16 residues in the CDR3. The CDR3 region has the DNA TGTGCCAGCAGGAACTCCGCTCGACAGGGTTCCTACGAGCAGTACTTC. This gives the protein CASRNSARQGSYEQYF.

V is TRBV6-2 or TRBV6-3 and J is TRBJ2-3; D remains unclear. Germline V gene lookup returns CDR1 MNHEY and CDR2 SVGEGT. V lost 6 bases and J 0 bases, leaving 19 bases between the germline ends. This CDR3 spans 17 amino acids. The CDR3 sequence: CASSPVWASSSTDTQYF. CDR3 sequence (DNA): TGTGCCAGCAGCCCCGTGTGGGCCTCCTCTAGCACAGATACGCAGTATTTT.

The chain carries TRBV2 and TRBJ1-2, with D tentatively TRBD1 (5 bases). The germline V gene has CDR1 SNHLY and CDR2 FYNNEI. The CDR3 has 13 residues. Trimming took 3 bases from V and 8 from J, leaving 13 bases between them. The CDR3 nucleotides read TGTGCCAGCAGTGAGCAGGGCGAAGGGGGCTACACCTTC. This translates into CASSEQGEGGYTF.

The chain carries TRBV7-2 and TRBJ2-2, with D possibly TRBD1 on 5 matching bases. Trimming shortened V by 0 bases and J by 7 bases, and 12 bases separated the two germline ends. Germline CDR1 reads SGHTA; CDR2 reads FQGNSA. This CDR3 comprises 15 residues. The CDR3 nucleotides are TGTGCCAGCAGCTTAGCGCCAAGAGGACACGGGGAGCTGTTTTTT. Its translation: CASSLAPRGHGELFF.

V and J are TRBV5-4 and TRBJ2-2; D is possibly TRBD1 (6 bases). Germline-derived CDR1 and CDR2 are SGHNT and YYREEE (reference sequence). This CDR3 is 15 amino acids long. V was trimmed by 2 bases and J by 1 base, leaving 9 bases between them. CDR3 amino acids: CASSLPTGNTGELFF. Here the CDR3 DNA reads TGTGCCAGCAGCTTACCGACAGGGAACACCGGGGAGCTGTTTTTT.

V is TRBV27 and J is TRBJ2-1; 12 bases align to TRBD2. The CDR3 is made up of 16 amino acids. With V trimmed by 4 bases and J by 6 bases, 7 bases remained unmatched. The V gene's germline CDR1 is MNHEY and CDR2 SMNVEV (reference sequence). The CDR3 sequence is CASSSPGLAGPNEQFF. CDR3 DNA: TGTGCCAGCAGTTCGCCGGGACTAGCGGGCCCCAATGAGCAGTTCTTC.

The chain joins TRBV9 to TRBJ1-1; 8 bases are a match to TRBD1. The germline V gene has CDR1 SGDLS and CDR2 YYNGEE. V gave up 3 bases and J gave up 0 bases; unmatched junction bases: 7. This CDR3 has 16 residues. CDR3: CASSAGTGLMNTEAFF. The CDR3 bases are TGTGCCAGCAGCGCCGGGACAGGCCTTATGAACACTGAAGCTTTCTTT.

This chain joins TRBV5-1 and TRBJ2-7; D perhaps matches TRBD2 (6 bases). There are 15 residues in the CDR3. V gave up 0 bases and J gave up 0 bases, with 10 bases separating them. The germline V gene encodes CDR1 SGHRS and CDR2 YFSETQ. The CDR3 loop is CASSLVPGDSYEQYF. CDR3 DNA sequence: TGCGCCAGCAGCTTGGTCCCGGGGGACTCCTACGAGCAGTACTTC.

The V and J genes are TRBV5-5 and TRBJ2-7; TRBD2 matches at 7 bases. The J segment lost 3 bases and the V segment lost 4 bases, leaving 7 bases of the junction unmatched. The CDR3 runs 14 residues. Germline CDR1 reads SGHKS; CDR2 reads YYEKEE (reference sequence). The CDR3 spells CASSRPGGNYEQYF. The CDR3 nucleotides are TGTGCCAGCAGCCGCCCGGGGGGTAACTACGAGCAGTACTTC.

Only one count was recorded for this clone. This chain uses TRBV7-5 with TRBJ2-7; the table's D gene call, TRBD1, was not cross checked with the DNA. TRBV7-5 is shown as a pseudogene. This CDR3 has 10 residues. CDR3: CVRSRTRQYF. The CDR3 DNA sequence: TGTGTCAGAAGCCGGACAAGGCAGTACTTC.

The table lists this clone with a few counts. The genes are TRBV19 and TRBJ2-2, with 7 bases matching TRBD2. The trim removed 5 bases at V and 7 bases at J, leaving 13 bases unmatched. The length of the CDR3 is 16 residues. Per the germline V gene, CDR1 is LNHDA and CDR2 is SQIVND (reference sequence). CDR3 bases: TGTGCCAGTAGTTTCACGGGACTACGTTCTCGCGGGGAGCTGTTTTTT. It translates to CASSFTGLRSRGELFF.

This chain uses TRBV6-5 with TRBJ1-2; D ambiguous. The germline V gene encodes CDR1 MNHEY and CDR2 SVGAGI. The V end was cut by 2 bases, the J end by 3 bases, with 13 bases between. The CDR3 is 15 residues long. The CDR3 reads CASSYPSQAYYGYTF. The CDR3, as DNA: TGTGCCAGCAGTTACCCCTCCCAGGCTTACTATGGCTACACCTTC.